These T cell receptor beta chains were read from a single sample in a study of identifying expanded T cells in peripheral blood. Measured with immunoSEQ multiplex PCR; TCRdb has only the in-frame clones, and not every one. This sample has tens of thousands of clones, with about 80% found just once. The sample was blood. The receptors here all came from a person aged 18 to 75 in good health. CDR3s leave out the opening cysteine and the closing phenylalanine or tryptophan.

V gene: TRBV18
J gene: TRBJ2-5
CDR3 protein: ASSRDRGGQETQY

V gene: TRBV30
J gene: TRBJ1-3
CDR3 protein: AWTPKSRQGNTIY

V gene: TRBV11-3
J gene: TRBJ2-3
CDR3 protein: ASSLDLRSDSTDTQY

V gene: TRBV9
J gene: TRBJ2-5
CDR3 protein: ASSVAPGQLAGQETQY

V gene: TRBV5-1
J gene: TRBJ2-5
CDR3 protein: ASHWTGSRAEETQY

V gene: TRBV7-9
J gene: TRBJ1-1
CDR3 protein: ASTPPGGTEAF

V gene: TRBV21-1
J gene: TRBJ1-5
CDR3 protein: ASSKEVGEDHSNQPQH

V gene: TRBV21-1
J gene: TRBJ1-4
CDR3 protein: ASSKVMNRGDANEKLF

V gene: TRBV15
J gene: TRBJ1-2
CDR3 protein: ATSRDRSGYGYT

V gene: TRBV7-9
J gene: TRBJ2-5
CDR3 protein: ASSSPSGQETQY

V gene: TRBV5-6
J gene: TRBJ2-2
CDR3 protein: ASSSQVTGELF

V gene: TRBV6-5
J gene: TRBJ2-7
CDR3 protein: ASSYTGASYEQY

V gene: TRBV19
J gene: TRBJ2-2
CDR3 protein: ASSIRARGETGELF

V gene: TRBV11-2
J gene: TRBJ2-7
CDR3 protein: ATGRGGSYEQY

V gene: TRBV7-2
J gene: .
CDR3 protein: ASSLGQGGRYEQY

V gene: TRBV19
J gene: TRBJ2-5
CDR3 protein: ASSMGRGLAAQETQY

V gene: TRBV7-9
J gene: TRBJ2-4
CDR3 protein: ASSFPDGGKNIQY

V gene: TRBV10-2
J gene: TRBJ1-6
CDR3 protein: ASQLGGDYSPLH

V gene: TRBV27
J gene: TRBJ2-1
CDR3 protein: ASSLTLNEQF

V gene: TRBV4-2
J gene: TRBJ2-6
CDR3 protein: ASSQDTGVGANVLT

V gene: TRBV9
J gene: TRBJ2-1
CDR3 protein: ASSVGGTGEQF

V gene: TRBV7-6
J gene: TRBJ2-3
CDR3 protein: ASSPRGAWAGQGTDTQY

V gene: TRBV5-6
J gene: TRBJ2-7
CDR3 protein: ASSLGVRDEQY

V gene: TRBV2
J gene: TRBJ1-3
CDR3 protein: ASSESGHPSGNTIY

V gene: TRBV5-4
J gene: TRBJ1-4
CDR3 protein: ASSFGSSNEKLF

V gene: TRBV5-4
J gene: TRBJ2-5
CDR3 protein: ASSPRDRPQTQY

V gene: TRBV5-1
J gene: TRBJ2-1
CDR3 protein: ASSAQDSYNEQF

V gene: TRBV29-1
J gene: TRBJ2-7
CDR3 protein: SALAGFSYEQY

V gene: TRBV5-4
J gene: TRBJ2-7
CDR3 protein: ASSFAPGGYEQY

V gene: TRBV5-4
J gene: TRBJ1-4
CDR3 protein: ASSLGQGRQSEKLF

V gene: TRBV5-1
J gene: TRBJ1-1
CDR3 protein: ASSLRGYAEAF

V gene: TRBV6-1
J gene: TRBJ2-1
CDR3 protein: ASGGGYNEQF

V gene: TRBV6-1
J gene: TRBJ2-3
CDR3 protein: ASTLDRGATDTQY

V gene: TRBV6-1
J gene: TRBJ1-1
CDR3 protein: ASSGQGANTEAF

V gene: TRBV4-3
J gene: TRBJ1-5
CDR3 protein: ASSQDLRVRQPQH

V gene: TRBV5-1
J gene: TRBJ1-1
CDR3 protein: ASSYQGFGTEAF

V gene: TRBV5-5
J gene: TRBJ2-1
CDR3 protein: ASGPGTGAYNEQF

V gene: TRBV19
J gene: TRBJ1-2
CDR3 protein: ASSIIPDPPTRYGYT

V gene: TRBV6-1
J gene: TRBJ1-1
CDR3 protein: ASSDSGGLRAF

V gene: TRBV5-1
J gene: TRBJ2-3
CDR3 protein: ASRSGGASDTQY

V gene: TRBV30
J gene: TRBJ1-1
CDR3 protein: AWSVGAGGEAF

V gene: TRBV10-3
J gene: TRBJ2-3
CDR3 protein: AISGLAEKTTQY

V gene: TRBV5-1
J gene: TRBJ1-2
CDR3 protein: ASSATTGTYGYT

V gene: TRBV11-2
J gene: TRBJ1-3
CDR3 protein: ASSLMGENTIY

V gene: TRBV7-3
J gene: TRBJ2-2
CDR3 protein: ASSRDTNTGELF

V gene: TRBV19
J gene: TRBJ1-4
CDR3 protein: ASSRFNEKLF

V gene: TRBV6-1
J gene: TRBJ2-3
CDR3 protein: ASSELAGGSTDTQY

V gene: TRBV12-2
J gene: TRBJ2-5
CDR3 protein: ASRLSPGEKGGQY

V gene: TRBV13
J gene: TRBJ2-1
CDR3 protein: ASSLELTPEQF

V gene: TRBV10-3
J gene: TRBJ2-3
CDR3 protein: AISEPLGLAGGDTQY

V gene: TRBV5-6
J gene: TRBJ1-2
CDR3 protein: ASSSTGPNAYGYT

V gene: TRBV2
J gene: TRBJ2-5
CDR3 protein: ARLDGVQETQY

V gene: TRBV7-8
J gene: TRBJ2-3
CDR3 protein: ASSPRLRDISTDTQY